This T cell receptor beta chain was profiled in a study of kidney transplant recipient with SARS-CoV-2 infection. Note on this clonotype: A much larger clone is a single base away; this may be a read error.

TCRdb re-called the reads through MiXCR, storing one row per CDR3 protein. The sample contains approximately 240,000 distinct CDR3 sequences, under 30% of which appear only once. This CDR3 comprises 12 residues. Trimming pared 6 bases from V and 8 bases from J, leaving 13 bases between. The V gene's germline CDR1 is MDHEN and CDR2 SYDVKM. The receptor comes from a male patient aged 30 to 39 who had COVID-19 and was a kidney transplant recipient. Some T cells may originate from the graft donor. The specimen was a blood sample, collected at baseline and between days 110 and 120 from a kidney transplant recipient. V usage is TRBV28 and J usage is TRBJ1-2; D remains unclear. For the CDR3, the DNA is TGTGCCAGCAGGTTTTTAAGTGGGGGCTACACCTTC. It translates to CASRFLSGGYTF.